The rows below give T cell receptor beta chains drawn from one sample of a study of cytomegalovirus exposure and HLA in healthy donors. Measured with immunoSEQ multiplex PCR; TCRdb has only the in-frame clones, and not every one. The table includes 70,000 to 100,000 clones, approximately 60% detected once. Material: PBMCs. The receptors were gathered from a woman aged 45-65 years in good health and CMV-seropositive. Each CDR3 is given with its conserved first and last residue. The D gene is left open where the match is weak. Size is stated for part of the rows, as once, few or many counts, or as a class when the clone is expanded.

v_gene	abundance	d_gene	j_gene	CDR3nt	CDR3aa
TRBV6-5	.	TRBD1	TRBJ2-7	TGTGCCGTAACATCTGGGACAGGCAAGAGCGAGCAGTACTTC	CAVTSGTGKSEQYF
TRBV18	many	.	TRBJ1-5	TGTGCCAGCTCTCGGGACTCGGGTGAGCCCCAGCATTTT	CASSRDSGEPQHF
TRBV6-1	.	TRBD1	TRBJ1-3	TGTGCCAGCAGCCCGGGACAGTCTGGAAACACCATATATTTT	CASSPGQSGNTIYF
TRBV18	.	TRBD1	TRBJ1-2	TGTGCCAGCTCACCAGGCTCGGGACAGGGGCCCGATGGCTACACCTTC	CASSPGSGQGPDGYTF
TRBV9	.	TRBD1	TRBJ2-1	TGTGCCAGCAGCGAGAGGACAGGGGTTTCCAATGAGCAGTTCTTC	CASSERTGVSNEQFF
TRBV2	few	.	TRBJ2-7	TGTGCCAGCAGTCCCCAGGGGTTGGGCTACGAGCAGTACTTC	CASSPQGLGYEQYF
TRBV21-1	few	.	TRBJ1-1	TGTGCCAGCAGCAAAGGGACAGGGGCTAGGAACACTGAAGCTTTCTTT	CASSKGTGARNTEAFF
TRBV7-8	.	TRBD1	TRBJ2-4	TGTGCCAGCAGCTTAGCCGGGACAGGGCTAGCCAAAAACATTCAGTACTTC	CASSLAGTGLAKNIQYF
TRBV5-4	.	.	TRBJ1-1	TGTGCCAGCAGCTTGAATCACAGGGACCCTATGAACACTGAAGCTTTCTTT	CASSLNHRDPMNTEAFF
TRBV27	.	.	TRBJ1-5	TGTGCCAGCAGTTCGATAACAGGGTTCAAGAACCAGCCCCAGCATTTT	CASSSITGFKNQPQHF
TRBV6-5	.	.	TRBJ1-3	TGTGCCAGCACTGTGGGAGCCGGAAACACCATATATTTT	CASTVGAGNTIYF
TRBV14	.	.	TRBJ2-6	TGTGCCAGCAGCCCGAGGCCCCCAGGGGCCTTCTCCTCTGGGGCCAACGTCCTGACTTTC	CASSPRPPGAFSSGANVLTF
TRBV5-5	.	TRBD1	TRBJ1-2	TGTGCCAGCAGCGGACTGGACAGGGCCTCCTATGGCTACACCTTC	CASSGLDRASYGYTF
TRBV4-3	.	.	TRBJ1-5	TGCGCCAGCAGCCAAGATAGTTTACACCTGGGCTTAAGCAATCAGCCCCAGCATTTT	CASSQDSLHLGLSNQPQHF
TRBV7-9	few	TRBD2	TRBJ2-2	TGTGCCAGCAGCCCCTCGGGGGGGGCGGCTTCCACCGGGGAGCTGTTTTTT	CASSPSGGAASTGELFF
TRBV27	many	TRBD1	TRBJ1-1	TGTGCCAGCAGTTTACTTCCGGGACAGATACTGAACACTGAAGCTTTCTTT	CASSLLPGQILNTEAFF
TRBV9	few	.	TRBJ1-1	TGTGCCAGCAGCGTAGCTTACAGGAACACTGAAGCTTTCTTT	CASSVAYRNTEAFF
TRBV6-1	.	TRBD2	TRBJ2-3	TGTGCCAGCAGTCCGGGACTAGCGGGGGCAGATACGCAGTATTTT	CASSPGLAGADTQYF
TRBV5-1	.	TRBD1	TRBJ1-5	TGCGCCAGCAGCCCGGACAGGGCCAATCAGCCCCAGCATTTT	CASSPDRANQPQHF
TRBV5-8	.	.	TRBJ1-5	TGTGCCAGCAGCTGGTTGCCAGGGTCGGATCAGCCCCAGCATTTT	CASSWLPGSDQPQHF
TRBV6-1	.	.	TRBJ1-2	TGTGCCAGCAGTGAAGGAGGAGGGGTGAACTATGGCTACACCTTC	CASSEGGGVNYGYTF
TRBV5-5	.	TRBD2	TRBJ2-5	TGTGCCAGCAGCGCTAGCGGGGGGGTCGGAAAGACCCAGTACTTC	CASSASGGVGKTQYF
TRBV2	.	.	TRBJ1-4	TGTGCCAGCAGTGAGGGTGGGGAGCAGTATGAAAAACTGTTTTTT	CASSEGGEQYEKLFF
TRBV5-1	.	TRBD2	TRBJ2-1	TGCGCCAGCAGCTTGGGGTTTAGCGGGGGGGAGAACAATGAGCAGTTCTTC	CASSLGFSGGENNEQFF
TRBV4-3	.	.	TRBJ1-1	TGCGCCAGCAGCCAAGATCTGGTAGCTATGAACACTGAAGCTTTCTTT	CASSQDLVAMNTEAFF
TRBV13	.	TRBD1	TRBJ1-2	TGTGCCAGCAGCTTGGGACAGGGCTTGGGCTACACCTTC	CASSLGQGLGYTF
TRBV7-9	few	TRBD1	TRBJ2-2	TGTGCCAGCAGCTTAAAGGGGGCGTACACCGGGGAGCTGTTTTTT	CASSLKGAYTGELFF
TRBV15	once	.	TRBJ2-5	TGTGCCACCAGCAGAGACAGGGGACAAGAGACCCAGTACTTC	CATSRDRGQETQYF
TRBV4-2	.	.	TRBJ1-1	TGTGCCAGCAGCCAAGACCCAAACACTGAAGCTTTCTTT	CASSQDPNTEAFF
TRBV19	.	.	TRBJ1-4	TGTGCCAGTAGTATGGCCAGGGGAGAAAAACTGTTTTTT	CASSMARGEKLFF
TRBV7-2	.	.	TRBJ2-3	TGTGCCAGCAGCTCTAGGGGGAGTTCCACAGATACGCAGTATTTT	CASSSRGSSTDTQYF
TRBV27	.	TRBD1	TRBJ1-1	TGTGCCAGCAGTTATGCGACAGGGGGGGGAGGTGAAGCTTTCTTT	CASSYATGGGGEAFF
TRBV19	.	.	TRBJ2-4	TGTGCCAGTAGTGCCCAGGGGGCCAAAAACATTCAGTACTTC	CASSAQGAKNIQYF
TRBV4-3	.	TRBD2	TRBJ2-3	TGCGCCAGCAGCCAAGATGGGAGACTAGCTGAAGGGATTACAGATACGCAGTATTTT	CASSQDGRLAEGITDTQYF